These 2 T cell receptor beta chains originate from one sample sequenced in a study of T cells in Graves' hyperthyroidism and ophthalmopathy. Amplification targeted TCR beta CDR3 regions from RNA transcripts. With the HTBI primer set, the TCR CDR3 went through a first round of RT-PCR. MiXCR, applied by TCRdb to the multiplex PCR reads, yields one record per CDR3 protein. The sample holds about 260,000 distinct CDR3 sequences, about 17% seen once. The sequenced material came from blood. Every receptor here comes from a woman aged 18-29 years with Graves' ophthalmopathy.

This clonotype appeared many times. V usage is TRBV6-2 or TRBV6-3 and J usage is TRBJ2-7; unclear D gene. The length of the CDR3 is 15 residues. V gave up 2 bases and J gave up 2 bases, with 13 bases separating them. Germline CDR1 is MNHEY and CDR2 is SVGEGT. The CDR3 bases are TGTGCCAGCAGTTACGTGGGGATCCCGACCTACGAGCAGTACTTC. This translates into CASSYVGIPTYEQYF.

This chain uses TRBV7-9 with TRBJ1-2; weak D call: TRBD1 (6 bases). Trimming removed 4 bases at V and 4 bases at J, with 13 bases between. The CDR3 is 14 residues long. Per the germline V gene, CDR1 is SEHNR and CDR2 is FQNEAQ (reference sequence). CDR3 nucleotide sequence: TGTGCCAGCAGCTCAGAGGGGGGCCGCTATGGCTACACCTTC. This gives the protein CASSSEGGRYGYTF.